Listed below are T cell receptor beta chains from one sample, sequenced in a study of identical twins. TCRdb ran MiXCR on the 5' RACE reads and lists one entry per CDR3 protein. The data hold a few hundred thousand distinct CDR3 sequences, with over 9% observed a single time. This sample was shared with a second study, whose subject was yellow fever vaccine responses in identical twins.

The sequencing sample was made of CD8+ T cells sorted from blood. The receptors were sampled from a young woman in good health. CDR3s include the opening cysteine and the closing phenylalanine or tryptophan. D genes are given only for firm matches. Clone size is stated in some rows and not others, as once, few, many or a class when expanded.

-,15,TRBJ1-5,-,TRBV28,CASSFVFGSNQPQHF,TGTGCCAGCAGTTTTGTATTCGGGAGCAATCAGCCCCAGCATTTT
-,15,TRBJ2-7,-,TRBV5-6,CASSLWRDLTYEQYF,TGTGCCAGCAGCTTGTGGCGGGACCTTACCTACGAGCAGTACTTC
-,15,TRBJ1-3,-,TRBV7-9,CASSLFGGTGNTIYF,TGTGCCAGCAGCTTGTTTGGGGGTACTGGAAACACCATATATTTT
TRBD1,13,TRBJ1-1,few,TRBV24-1,CATSQGAATEAFF,TGTGCCACCAGTCAGGGGGCGGCCACTGAAGCTTTCTTT
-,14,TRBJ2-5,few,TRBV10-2,CASSDGQGQETQYF,TGCGCCAGCAGTGATGGGCAGGGGCAAGAGACCCAGTACTTC
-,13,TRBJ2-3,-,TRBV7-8,CASSPSSGDTQYF,TGTGCCAGCAGCCCCAGCTCGGGAGATACGCAGTATTTT
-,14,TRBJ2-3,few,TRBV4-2,CASSQGDRSAGQYF,TGTGCCAGCAGCCAAGGAGACCGTTCCGCGGGGCAGTATTTT
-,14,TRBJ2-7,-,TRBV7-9,CASSLLFKPDEQYF,TGTGCCAGCAGCTTATTGTTCAAGCCCGACGAGCAGTACTTC
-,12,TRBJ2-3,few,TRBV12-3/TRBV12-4,CASREGSDTQYF,TGTGCCAGCAGGGAAGGGTCAGATACGCAGTATTTT
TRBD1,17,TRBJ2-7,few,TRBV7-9,CASSSREPGQGSYEQYF,TGTGCCAGCAGCTCCAGAGAACCGGGACAGGGCTCCTACGAGCAGTACTTC
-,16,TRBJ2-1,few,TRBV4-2,CASSQDGGSVDNEQFF,TGTGCCAGCAGCCAAGATGGTGGTAGCGTCGACAATGAGCAGTTCTTC
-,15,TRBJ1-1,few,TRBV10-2,CASSVSLLTYTEAFF,TGCGCCAGCAGTGTTTCACTTCTGACATACACTGAAGCTTTCTTT
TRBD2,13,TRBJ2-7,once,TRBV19,CASSIARGSEQYF,TGTGCCAGTAGTATAGCCCGCGGGAGTGAGCAGTACTTC
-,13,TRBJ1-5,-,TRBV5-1,CASSYDSNQPQHF,TGCGCCAGCAGCTACGACAGCAATCAGCCCCAGCATTTT
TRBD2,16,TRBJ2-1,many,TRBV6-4,CASSDIGTSEYNEQFF,TGTGCCAGCAGTGACATTGGGACTAGCGAGTACAATGAGCAGTTCTTC
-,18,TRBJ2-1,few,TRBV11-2,CASSLGQPTGHPYNEQFF,TGTGCCAGCAGCTTGGGGCAGCCGACAGGTCACCCTTACAATGAGCAGTTCTTC
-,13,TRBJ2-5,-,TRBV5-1,CASSLRQKETQYF,TGCGCCAGCAGCTTAAGGCAGAAAGAGACCCAGTACTTC
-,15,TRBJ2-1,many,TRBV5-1,CASSPDSSSYNEQFF,TGCGCCAGCAGCCCAGACTCGAGCTCCTACAATGAGCAGTTCTTC
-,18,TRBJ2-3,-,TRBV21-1,CASRGDTSTSGRTDTQYF,TGTGCCAGCAGGGGAGATACTTCGACTAGCGGACGCACAGATACGCAGTATTTT
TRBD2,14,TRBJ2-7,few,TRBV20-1,CSARTSSYSYEQYF,TGCAGTGCAAGGACTAGCTCCTACTCCTACGAGCAGTACTTC
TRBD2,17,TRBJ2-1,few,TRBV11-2,CASSRGTSGQLNNEQFF,TGTGCCAGCAGCCGAGGGACTAGCGGGCAGCTTAACAATGAGCAGTTCTTC
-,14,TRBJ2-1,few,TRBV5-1,CASSLVGVYNEQFF,TGCGCCAGCAGCTTGGTGGGGGTCTACAATGAGCAGTTCTTC
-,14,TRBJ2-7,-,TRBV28,CASSPIEGGNEQYF,TGTGCCAGCAGCCCGATCGAGGGGGGGAACGAGCAGTACTTC
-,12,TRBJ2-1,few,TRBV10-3,CAISPGTIEQFF,TGTGCCATCAGCCCAGGGACAATTGAGCAGTTCTTC
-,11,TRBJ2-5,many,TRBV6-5,CAAGVGETQYF,TGTGCCGCCGGGGTTGGGGAGACCCAGTACTTC
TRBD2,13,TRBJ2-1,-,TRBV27,CATRTSGYNEQFF,TGTGCCACCCGGACTAGCGGATACAATGAGCAGTTCTTC
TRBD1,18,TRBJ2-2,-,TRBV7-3,CASSLRGRVIQDTGELFF,TGTGCCAGCAGCCTCAGGGGGCGCGTAATTCAGGACACCGGGGAGCTGTTTTTT
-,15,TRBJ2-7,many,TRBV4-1,CASSQRDPGLYEQYF,TGCGCCAGCAGCCAAAGGGACCCGGGTCTTTACGAGCAGTACTTC
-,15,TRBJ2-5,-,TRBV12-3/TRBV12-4,CASSDRGRALETQYF,TGTGCCAGCAGTGATAGGGGTAGGGCTTTGGAGACCCAGTACTTC
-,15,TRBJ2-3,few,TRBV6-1,CASSEGWRLPDTQYF,TGTGCCAGCAGTGAAGGGTGGAGGCTCCCAGATACGCAGTATTTT
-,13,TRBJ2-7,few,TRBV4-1,CASSQGSPYEQYF,TGCGCCAGCAGCCAGGGTTCCCCATACGAGCAGTACTTC
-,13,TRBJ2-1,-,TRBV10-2,CASSVRGYNEQFF,TGCGCCAGCAGTGTAAGAGGGTACAATGAGCAGTTCTTC
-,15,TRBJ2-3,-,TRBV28,CASSLLASRTDTQYF,TGTGCCAGCAGTTTGTTGGCCAGTCGCACAGATACGCAGTATTTT
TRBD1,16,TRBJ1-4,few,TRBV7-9,CASSPTGGPVREKLFF,TGTGCCAGCAGCCCAACAGGGGGCCCCGTTAGGGAAAAACTGTTTTTT
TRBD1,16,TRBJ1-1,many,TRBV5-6,CASSLAGEGANTEAFF,TGTGCCAGCAGCTTGGCGGGGGAGGGGGCGAACACTGAAGCTTTCTTT
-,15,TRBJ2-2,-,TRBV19,CASSIVRGLGGELFF,TGTGCCAGTAGTATAGTACGGGGGCTTGGCGGGGAGCTGTTTTTT
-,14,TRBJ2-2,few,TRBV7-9,CASSPGPGTGELFF,TGTGCCAGCAGCCCCGGTCCGGGAACCGGGGAGCTGTTTTTT
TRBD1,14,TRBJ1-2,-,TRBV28,CASSLTDRDYGYTF,TGTGCCAGCAGTCTCACCGACAGGGACTATGGCTACACCTTC
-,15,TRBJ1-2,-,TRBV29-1,CSVETVGWGYYGYTF,TGCAGCGTTGAAACAGTCGGGTGGGGCTACTATGGCTACACCTTC
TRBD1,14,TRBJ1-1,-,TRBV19,CASNPGQQNTEAFF,TGTGCCAGTAATCCGGGACAGCAGAACACTGAAGCTTTCTTT
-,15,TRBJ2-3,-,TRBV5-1,CASSFRAASTDTQYF,TGCGCCAGCAGCTTTAGGGCAGCAAGCACAGATACGCAGTATTTT
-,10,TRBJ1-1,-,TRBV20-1,CSADKAEAFF,TGCAGTGCGGACAAAGCTGAAGCTTTCTTT
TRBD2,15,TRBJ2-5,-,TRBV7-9,CASSLAAGGQETQYF,TGTGCCAGCAGCTTAGCAGCGGGAGGACAAGAGACCCAGTACTTC
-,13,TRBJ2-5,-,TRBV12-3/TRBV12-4,CASSNGGLRAQYF,TGTGCCAGCAGCAATGGGGGGCTGAGGGCCCAGTACTTC
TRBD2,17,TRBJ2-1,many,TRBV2,CAREPSSGGESYNEQFF,TGTGCCAGGGAGCCCTCTAGCGGGGGGGAATCCTACAATGAGCAGTTCTTC
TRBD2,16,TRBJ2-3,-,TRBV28,CASSPEGTRDTDTQYF,TGTGCCAGCAGTCCGGAGGGGACTAGGGACACAGATACGCAGTATTTT
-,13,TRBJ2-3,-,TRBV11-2,CASSLWALDTQYF,TGTGCCAGCAGCTTATGGGCCTTGGATACGCAGTATTTT
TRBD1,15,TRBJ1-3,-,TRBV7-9,CASSTPTGVGNTIYF,TGTGCCAGCAGCACCCCGACAGGGGTTGGAAACACCATATATTTT
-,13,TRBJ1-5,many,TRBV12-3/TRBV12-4,CASSPSGNQPQHF,TGTGCCAGCAGCCCGTCAGGGAATCAGCCCCAGCATTTT
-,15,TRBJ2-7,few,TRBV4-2,CASSQDRTSWDEQYF,TGTGCCAGCAGCCAAGATAGGACAAGCTGGGACGAGCAGTACTTC
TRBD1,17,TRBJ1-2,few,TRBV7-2,CASSFWDRGPDDYGYTF,TGTGCCAGCAGCTTCTGGGACAGGGGGCCCGACGACTATGGCTACACCTTC
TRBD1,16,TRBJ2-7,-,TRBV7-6,CASSRAAGTGVYEQYF,TGTGCCAGCAGTCGTGCCGCCGGGACAGGGGTCTACGAGCAGTACTTC
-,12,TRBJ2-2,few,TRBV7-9,CASTSPTGELFF,TGTGCCAGCACCTCTCCCACCGGGGAGCTGTTTTTT
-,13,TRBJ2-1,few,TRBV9,CASSAGPLGEQFF,TGTGCCAGCAGCGCGGGACCCCTAGGTGAGCAGTTCTTC
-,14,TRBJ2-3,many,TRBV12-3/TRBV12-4,CASSSTGSTDTQYF,TGTGCCAGCAGTTCTACAGGGAGCACAGATACGCAGTATTTT
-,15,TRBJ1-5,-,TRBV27,CASSFLAGGDQPQHF,TGTGCCAGCAGTTTTTTGGCTGGTGGTGATCAGCCCCAGCATTTT
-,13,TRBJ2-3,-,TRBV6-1,CASRQGQLDTQYF,TGTGCCAGCAGACAAGGACAGTTGGATACGCAGTATTTT
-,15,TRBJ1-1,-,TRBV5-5,CASSFYEQPNTEAFF,TGTGCCAGCAGCTTTTACGAACAACCGAACACTGAAGCTTTCTTT
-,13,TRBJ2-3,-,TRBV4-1,CASSQAPGDTQYF,TGCGCCAGCAGCCAAGCCCCTGGGGATACGCAGTATTTT